This is a list of T cell receptor beta chains from one sample in a study of T cells after yellow fever vaccination. TCRdb used MiXCR to reprocess the 5' RACE reads, holding one entry per CDR3 protein. This table has around 250,000 distinct CDR3 sequences, about 7% appearing once. Sequencing used CD4+ T cells sorted from PBMCs, obtained 15 days after the yellow fever booster vaccination. All receptors come from a man aged 25 to 45 who received the YFV17D yellow fever vaccine. Both conserved end residues are part of each CDR3. A D gene is named only where the DNA matches it firmly. Size values are once, few and many counts, or a class for expanded clones, and some rows have none.

clone_size	d_call	v_call	j_call	cdr3_aa	cdr3_nt
-	TRBD1	TRBV29-1	TRBJ2-7	CSVESRQGKIYEQYF	TGCAGCGTTGAATCTCGACAGGGAAAAATCTACGAGCAGTACTTC
-	TRBD1	TRBV27	TRBJ1-2	CASRQGAGYGYTF	TGTGCCAGCAGACAGGGGGCCGGCTATGGCTACACCTTC
few	TRBD1	TRBV28	TRBJ2-6	CASSSTGTGANVLTF	TGTGCCAGCAGTTCGACAGGGACTGGGGCCAACGTCCTGACTTTC
-	TRBD1	TRBV3-1	TRBJ2-2	CASSQDRGQGGELFF	TGTGCCAGCAGCCAAGACAGGGGGCAGGGCGGGGAGCTGTTTTTT
-	-	TRBV30	TRBJ1-2	CAWSGGAHGYTF	TGTGCCTGGAGTGGGGGGGCCCATGGCTACACCTTC
-	TRBD2	TRBV20-1	TRBJ2-1	CSALQFGRELAGNEQFF	TGCAGTGCTCTCCAGTTCGGGCGGGAGTTGGCGGGAAATGAGCAGTTCTTC
-	-	TRBV5-1	TRBJ1-1	CASSFGGYTEAFF	TGCGCCAGCAGCTTCGGAGGGTACACTGAAGCTTTCTTT
many	TRBD1	TRBV12-3/TRBV12-4	TRBJ1-1	CASRETGGLNTEAFF	TGTGCCAGCAGGGAGACAGGGGGACTGAACACTGAAGCTTTCTTT
-	-	TRBV7-2	TRBJ2-3	CASRPSSTDTQYF	TGTGCCAGCAGACCTTCTAGCACAGATACGCAGTATTTT
many	TRBD2	TRBV7-2	TRBJ2-2	CASRRLAGEAGELFF	TGTGCCAGCAGGAGACTAGCGGGAGAGGCCGGGGAGCTGTTTTTT
-	-	TRBV7-2	TRBJ2-7	CASSPVLGEQYF	TGTGCCAGCAGCCCAGTACTCGGCGAGCAGTACTTC
-	TRBD1	TRBV2	TRBJ2-2	CASKLQGSTGELFF	TGTGCCAGCAAGTTACAGGGGTCGACCGGGGAGCTGTTTTTT
-	TRBD2	TRBV20-1	TRBJ2-7	CSARGTTPYEQYF	TGCAGTGCTAGGGGGACTACCCCCTACGAGCAGTACTTC
-	-	TRBV7-2	TRBJ2-7	CASSLGGRGGQYF	TGTGCCAGCAGCTTAGGTGGTCGCGGCGGGCAGTACTTC
-	-	TRBV20-1	TRBJ2-5	CSALPGSHQETQYF	TGCAGTGCCCTGCCGGGCAGCCATCAAGAGACCCAGTACTTC
-	-	TRBV6-5	TRBJ1-5	CASSWGPGQPQHF	TGTGCCAGCAGTTGGGGGCCGGGGCAGCCCCAGCATTTT
-	-	TRBV7-2	TRBJ2-5	CASSQRDGGTQYF	TGTGCCAGCAGCCAAAGGGACGGCGGGACCCAGTACTTC
-	-	TRBV28	TRBJ1-1	CASIRKEGTEAFF	TGTGCCAGCATTCGGAAGGAAGGCACTGAAGCTTTCTTT
-	-	TRBV20-1	TRBJ1-6	CSARAGSSYNSPLHF	TGCAGTGCTAGAGCTGGAAGCTCCTATAATTCACCCCTCCACTTT
-	TRBD2	TRBV20-1	TRBJ2-1	CSILRENEQFF	TGCAGCATCTTGCGGGAGAATGAGCAGTTCTTC
few	TRBD2	TRBV7-2	TRBJ2-2	CASSRGPGGVNTGELFF	TGTGCCAGCAGCCGAGGGCCGGGAGGAGTGAACACCGGGGAGCTGTTTTTT
few	-	TRBV12-3/TRBV12-4	TRBJ1-3	CASSGDFGNTIYF	TGTGCCAGCAGCGGGGACTTTGGAAACACCATATATTTT
few	-	TRBV5-1	TRBJ1-4	CASSLEGVAYPEKLFF	TGCGCCAGCAGCTTGGAAGGTGTCGCTTATCCCGAAAAACTGTTTTTT
few	-	TRBV29-1	TRBJ2-5	CSVEREKTQYF	TGCAGCGTTGAGAGGGAAAAGACCCAGTACTTC
many	TRBD2	TRBV3-1	TRBJ2-1	CASSLGGGPHNEQFF	TGTGCCAGCAGTTTGGGGGGAGGGCCCCACAATGAGCAGTTCTTC
-	TRBD2	TRBV3-1	TRBJ2-1	CASSFRTLAGAHNEQFF	TGTGCCAGCAGCTTCAGGACCCTAGCGGGAGCCCACAATGAGCAGTTCTTC
few	TRBD1	TRBV7-3	TRBJ2-7	CASSSTTTGGEQYF	TGTGCCAGCAGCTCGACTACGACAGGGGGCGAGCAGTACTTC
few	-	TRBV7-9	TRBJ1-1	CASSLSAVNTEAFF	TGTGCCAGCAGCTTATCGGCAGTGAACACTGAAGCTTTCTTT
-	TRBD2	TRBV5-4	TRBJ2-1	CASSWDGASGRAMIYEQFF	TGTGCCAGCAGCTGGGATGGGGCTAGCGGGAGGGCCATGATCTATGAGCAGTTCTTC
-	-	TRBV12-3/TRBV12-4	TRBJ2-2	CATSYHTTNTGELFF	TGTGCCACCTCGTATCATACCACGAACACCGGGGAGCTGTTTTTT
few	-	TRBV7-6	TRBJ2-1	CASSPRASSYNEQFF	TGTGCCAGCAGCCCCAGGGCGAGCTCCTACAATGAGCAGTTCTTC
few	TRBD2	TRBV20-1	TRBJ2-1	CSATYRISTGGGQFF	TGCAGTGCTACCTACCGTATATCGACCGGGGGGGGGCAGTTCTTC
-	-	TRBV20-1	TRBJ2-2	CSAKGGANTGELFF	TGCAGTGCAAAAGGAGGGGCGAACACCGGGGAGCTGTTTTTT
-	TRBD2	TRBV7-2	TRBJ2-3	CASRSAGSTDTQYF	TGTGCCAGCAGGTCAGCGGGAAGCACAGATACGCAGTATTTT
many	TRBD1	TRBV27	TRBJ1-1	CASSLTTGQGGFSAFF	TGTGCCAGCAGTTTAACCACCGGACAGGGGGGATTTTCTGCTTTCTTT
-	TRBD1	TRBV27	TRBJ2-7	CASSSSGQGIHEQYF	TGTGCCAGCAGTTCATCAGGACAGGGGATCCACGAGCAGTACTTC
-	-	TRBV6-2/TRBV6-3	TRBJ1-1	CASSYSPMTEAFF	TGTGCCAGCAGTTACTCCCCCATGACTGAAGCTTTCTTT
few	-	TRBV7-2	TRBJ2-7	CASKTGSSQPYEQYF	TGTGCCAGCAAAACCGGGTCCTCGCAGCCCTACGAGCAGTACTTC
many	-	TRBV7-9	TRBJ1-1	CASSFSGDTEAFF	TGTGCCAGCAGCTTTTCTGGGGACACTGAAGCTTTCTTT
-	-	TRBV23-1	TRBJ2-1	CARSPPANEQFF	TGCGCCCGCAGTCCTCCGGCGAATGAGCAGTTCTTC
-	-	TRBV6-1	TRBJ2-7	CASARTPFYEQYF	TGTGCCAGCGCCCGGACACCGTTTTACGAGCAGTACTTC
-	TRBD1	TRBV7-6	TRBJ2-5	CASSQLPGQGSQETQYF	TGTGCCAGCAGCCAACTGCCGGGACAGGGGTCCCAAGAGACCCAGTACTTC
many	-	TRBV20-1	TRBJ2-7	CSARWGLYDEQYF	TGCAGTGCTAGGTGGGGACTTTACGACGAGCAGTACTTC
-	-	TRBV20-1	TRBJ1-1	CSASAGVTEAFF	TGCAGTGCTAGCGCAGGGGTCACTGAAGCTTTCTTT
few	TRBD1	TRBV5-4	TRBJ2-5	CASSLRQGVTQYF	TGTGCCAGCAGCTTGCGACAGGGAGTGACCCAGTACTTC
many	-	TRBV5-1	TRBJ2-1	CASSLAPPTKEQFF	TGCGCCAGCAGCTTGGCCCCACCTACGAAAGAGCAGTTCTTC
few	-	TRBV12-3/TRBV12-4	TRBJ2-3	CASSFNGGPGRDFF	TGTGCCAGCAGTTTCAACGGAGGGCCAGGTAGGGATTTTTTT
few	-	TRBV5-4	TRBJ1-6	CASSLDSVGSPLHF	TGTGCCAGCAGCTTAGACAGTGTGGGGTCACCCCTCCACTTT
many	TRBD2	TRBV23-1	TRBJ2-7	CASSQFGRNKTSGRACLCYEQYF	TGCGCCAGCAGTCAATTCGGGAGAAATAAGACTAGCGGGAGGGCCTGTCTTTGTTACGAGCAGTACTTC
many	-	TRBV19	TRBJ2-3	CASRPGGGTDTQYF	TGTGCCAGCCGACCAGGAGGGGGCACAGATACGCAGTATTTT
-	TRBD1	TRBV20-1	TRBJ1-1	CSARQGAVGTEAFF	TGCAGTGCCAGACAGGGGGCCGTGGGAACTGAAGCTTTCTTT
few	TRBD1	TRBV24-1	TRBJ2-1	CATSDSGGGQGMMNEQFF	TGTGCCACCAGTGATAGTGGGGGTGGACAGGGAATGATGAATGAGCAGTTCTTC
few	-	TRBV7-8	TRBJ2-1	CASTQSPGYEQFF	TGTGCCAGCACCCAGAGCCCGGGATATGAGCAGTTCTTC
many	TRBD1	TRBV7-2	TRBJ1-2	CASSLRDRRHGYTF	TGTGCCAGCAGCTTGAGGGACAGAAGGCATGGCTACACCTTC
many	-	TRBV14	TRBJ2-7	CASSQVTRQEQYF	TGTGCCAGCAGCCAAGTCACCCGTCAAGAGCAGTACTTC